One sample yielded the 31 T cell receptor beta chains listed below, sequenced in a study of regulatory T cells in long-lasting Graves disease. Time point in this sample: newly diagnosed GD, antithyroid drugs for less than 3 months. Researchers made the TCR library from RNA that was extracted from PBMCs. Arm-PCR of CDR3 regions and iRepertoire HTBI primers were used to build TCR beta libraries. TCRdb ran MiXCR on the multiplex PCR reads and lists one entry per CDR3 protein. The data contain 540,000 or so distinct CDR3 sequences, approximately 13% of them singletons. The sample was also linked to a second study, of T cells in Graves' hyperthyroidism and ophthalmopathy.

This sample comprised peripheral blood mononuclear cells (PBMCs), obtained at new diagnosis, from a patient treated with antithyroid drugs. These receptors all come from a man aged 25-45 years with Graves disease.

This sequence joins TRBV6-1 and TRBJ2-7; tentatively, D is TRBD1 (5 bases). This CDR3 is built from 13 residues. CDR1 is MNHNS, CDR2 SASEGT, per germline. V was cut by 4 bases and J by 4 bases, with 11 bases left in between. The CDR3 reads CASSAQGAYEQYF. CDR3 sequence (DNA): TGTGCCAGCAGTGCTCAGGGCGCATACGAGCAGTACTTC.

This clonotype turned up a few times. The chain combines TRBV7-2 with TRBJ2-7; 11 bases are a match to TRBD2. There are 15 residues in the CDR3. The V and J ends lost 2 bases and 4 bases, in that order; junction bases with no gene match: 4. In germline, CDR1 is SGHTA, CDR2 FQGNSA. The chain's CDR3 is CASSLSLAGEYEQYF. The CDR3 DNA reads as TGTGCCAGCAGCTTATCACTAGCGGGGGAATACGAGCAGTACTTC.

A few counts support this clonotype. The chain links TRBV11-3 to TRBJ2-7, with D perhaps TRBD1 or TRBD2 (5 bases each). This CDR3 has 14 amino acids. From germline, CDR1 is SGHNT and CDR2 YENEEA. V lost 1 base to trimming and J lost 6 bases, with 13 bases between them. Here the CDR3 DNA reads TGTGCCAGCAGCTTAGCGGGACCCCGCTCCGAGCAGTACTTC. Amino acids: CASSLAGPRSEQYF.

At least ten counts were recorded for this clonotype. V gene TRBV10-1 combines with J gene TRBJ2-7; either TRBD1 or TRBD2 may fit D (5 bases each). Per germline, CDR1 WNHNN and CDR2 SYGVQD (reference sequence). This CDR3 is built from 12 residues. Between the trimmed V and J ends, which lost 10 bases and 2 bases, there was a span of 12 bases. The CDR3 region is CATARGPYEQYF. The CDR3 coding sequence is TGCGCCACCGCTCGGGGCCCCTACGAGCAGTACTTC.

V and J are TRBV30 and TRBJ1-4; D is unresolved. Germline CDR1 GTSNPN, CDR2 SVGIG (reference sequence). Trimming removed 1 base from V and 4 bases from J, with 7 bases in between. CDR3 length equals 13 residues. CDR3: CAWSGPDNEKLFF. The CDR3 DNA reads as TGTGCCTGGAGTGGGCCAGATAATGAAAAACTGTTTTTT.

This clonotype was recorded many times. Here the CDR3 reads CASSPLDWRRGVSYNEQFF. The CDR3 region has the DNA TGTGCCAGCAGCCCCCTTGATTGGCGCAGAGGAGTGTCCTACAATGAGCAGTTCTTC. V and J are TRBV7-8 and TRBJ2-1; D remains unclear. V lost 5 bases to trimming and J lost 1 base, with 24 bases between them. From germline, CDR1 is SGHVS and CDR2 FQNEAQ. This CDR3 contains 19 residues.

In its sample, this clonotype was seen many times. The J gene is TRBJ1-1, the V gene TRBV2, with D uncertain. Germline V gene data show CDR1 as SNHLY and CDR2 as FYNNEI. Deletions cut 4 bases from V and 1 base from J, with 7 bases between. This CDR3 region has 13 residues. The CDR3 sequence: CASSVSENTEAFF. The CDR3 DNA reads TGTGCCAGCAGTGTTTCCGAGAACACTGAAGCTTTCTTT. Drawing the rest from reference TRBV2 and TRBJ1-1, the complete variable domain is EPEVTQTPSHQVTQMGQEVILRCVPISNHLYFYWYRQILGQKVEFLVSFYNNEISEKSEIFDDQFSVERPDGSNFTLKIRSTKLEDSAMYFCASSVSENTEAFFGQGTRLTVV.

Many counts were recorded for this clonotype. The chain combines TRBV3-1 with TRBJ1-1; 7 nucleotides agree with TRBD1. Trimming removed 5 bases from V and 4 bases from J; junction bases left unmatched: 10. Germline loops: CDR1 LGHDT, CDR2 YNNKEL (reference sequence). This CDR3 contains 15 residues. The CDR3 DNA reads TGTGCCAGCAGCTCCTCGCCAGGGGGAGGCACTGAAGCTTTCTTT. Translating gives CASSSSPGGGTEAFF.

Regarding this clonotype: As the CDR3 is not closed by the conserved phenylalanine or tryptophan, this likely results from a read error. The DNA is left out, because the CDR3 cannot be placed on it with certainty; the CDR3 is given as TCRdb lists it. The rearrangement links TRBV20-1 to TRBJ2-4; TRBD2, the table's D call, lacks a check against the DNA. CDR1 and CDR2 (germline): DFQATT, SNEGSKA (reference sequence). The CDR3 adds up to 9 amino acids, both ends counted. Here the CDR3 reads CSAGSFFGP.

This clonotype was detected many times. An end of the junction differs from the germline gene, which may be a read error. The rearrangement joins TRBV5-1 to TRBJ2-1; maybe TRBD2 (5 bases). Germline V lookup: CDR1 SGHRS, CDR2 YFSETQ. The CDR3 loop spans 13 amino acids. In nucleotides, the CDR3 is TGTGCCAGCAGCTTAGTGCGGGACAATGAGCAGTTCTTC. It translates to CASSLVRDNEQFF. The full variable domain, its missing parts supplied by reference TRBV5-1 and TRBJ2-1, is KAGVTQTPRYLIKTRGQQVTLSCSPISGHRSVSWYQQTPGQGLQFLFEYFSETQRNKGNFPGRFSGRQFSNSRSEMNVSTLELGDSALYLCASSLVRDNEQFFGPGTRLTVL.

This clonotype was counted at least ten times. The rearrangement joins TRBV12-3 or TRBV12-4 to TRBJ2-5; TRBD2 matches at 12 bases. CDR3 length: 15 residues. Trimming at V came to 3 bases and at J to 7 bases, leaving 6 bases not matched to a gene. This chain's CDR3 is CASSFNLAGGGTQYF. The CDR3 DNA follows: TGTGCCAGCAGTTTCAATCTAGCGGGAGGGGGGACCCAGTACTTC.

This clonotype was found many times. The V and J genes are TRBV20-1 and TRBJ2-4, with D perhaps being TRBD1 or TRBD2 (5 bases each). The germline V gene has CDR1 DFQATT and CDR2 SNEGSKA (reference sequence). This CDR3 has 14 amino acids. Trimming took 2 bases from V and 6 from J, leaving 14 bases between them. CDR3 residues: CSARRRDGRNIQYF. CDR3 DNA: TGCAGTGCTAGACGAAGGGACGGTAGAAACATTCAGTACTTC.

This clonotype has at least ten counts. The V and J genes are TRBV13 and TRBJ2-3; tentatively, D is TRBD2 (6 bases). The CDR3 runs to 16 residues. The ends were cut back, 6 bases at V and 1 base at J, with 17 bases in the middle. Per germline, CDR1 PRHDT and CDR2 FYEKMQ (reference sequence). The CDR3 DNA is TGTGCCAGCAGTAGGACTTTGAGCGGGCGCACAGATACGCAGTATTTT. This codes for CASSRTLSGRTDTQYF.

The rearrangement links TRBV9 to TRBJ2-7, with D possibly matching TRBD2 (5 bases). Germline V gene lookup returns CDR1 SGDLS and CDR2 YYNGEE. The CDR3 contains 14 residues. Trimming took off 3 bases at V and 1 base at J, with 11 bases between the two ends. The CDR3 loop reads CASSASGGSYEQYF. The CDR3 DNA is TGTGCCAGCAGCGCCAGCGGAGGTTCCTACGAGCAGTACTTC.

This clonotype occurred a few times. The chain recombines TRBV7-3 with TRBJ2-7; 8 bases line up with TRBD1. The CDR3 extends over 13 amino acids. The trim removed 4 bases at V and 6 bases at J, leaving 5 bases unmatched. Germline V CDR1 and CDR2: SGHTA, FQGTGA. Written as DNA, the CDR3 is TGTGCCAGCAGCTCGACAGGGGTAGGCGAGCAGTACTTC. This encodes CASSSTGVGEQYF.

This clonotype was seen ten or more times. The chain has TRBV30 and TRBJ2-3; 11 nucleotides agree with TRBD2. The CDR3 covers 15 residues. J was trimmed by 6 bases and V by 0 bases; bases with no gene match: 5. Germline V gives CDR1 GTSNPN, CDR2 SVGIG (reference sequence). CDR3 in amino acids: CAWSVLAGGGDTQYF. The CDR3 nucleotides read TGTGCCTGGAGTGTCCTAGCGGGAGGCGGGGATACGCAGTATTTT.

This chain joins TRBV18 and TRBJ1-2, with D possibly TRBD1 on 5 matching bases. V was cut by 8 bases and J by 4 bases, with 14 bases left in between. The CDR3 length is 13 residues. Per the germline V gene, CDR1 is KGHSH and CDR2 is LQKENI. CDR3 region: CASPPRATYGYTF. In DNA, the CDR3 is TGTGCCAGCCCCCCCAGGGCCACCTATGGCTACACCTTC.

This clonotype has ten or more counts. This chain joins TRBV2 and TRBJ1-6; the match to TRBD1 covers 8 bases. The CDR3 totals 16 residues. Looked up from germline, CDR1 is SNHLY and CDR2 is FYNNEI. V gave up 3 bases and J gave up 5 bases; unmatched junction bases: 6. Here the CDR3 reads CASSETGAENNSPLHF. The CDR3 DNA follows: TGTGCCAGCAGTGAGACAGGGGCGGAAAATAATTCACCCCTCCACTTT.

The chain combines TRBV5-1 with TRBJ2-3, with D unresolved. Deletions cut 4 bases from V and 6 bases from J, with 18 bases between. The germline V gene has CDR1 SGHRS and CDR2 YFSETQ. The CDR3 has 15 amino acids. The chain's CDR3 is CASSRYRAVRDTQYF. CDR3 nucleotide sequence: TGCGCCAGCAGCAGGTACCGGGCCGTGCGGGATACGCAGTATTTT.

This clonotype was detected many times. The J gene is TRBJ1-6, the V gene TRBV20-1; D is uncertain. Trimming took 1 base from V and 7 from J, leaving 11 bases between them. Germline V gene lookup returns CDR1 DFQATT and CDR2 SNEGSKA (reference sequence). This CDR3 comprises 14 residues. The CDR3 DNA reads TGCAGTGCTAGAGGACCGGATCCGAATTCACCCCTCCACTTT. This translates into CSARGPDPNSPLHF.

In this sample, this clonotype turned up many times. The CDR3 DNA reads TGTGCCAGTAGTGCCGGGACAGGGGTCACTGAAGCTTTCTTT. Translated: CASSAGTGVTEAFF. The chain joins TRBV19 to TRBJ1-1; TRBD1 aligns across 10 bases. Per the germline V gene, CDR1 is LNHDA and CDR2 is SQIVND (reference sequence). CDR3 length equals 14 residues. The V gene end was trimmed by 5 bases and the J gene end by 4 bases; junction bases not matched to a gene: 4.

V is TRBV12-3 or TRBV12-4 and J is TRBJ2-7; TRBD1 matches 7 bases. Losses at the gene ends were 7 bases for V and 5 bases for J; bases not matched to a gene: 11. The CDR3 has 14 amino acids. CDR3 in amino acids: CASNRGQVQDEQYF. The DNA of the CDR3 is TGTGCCAGCAACCGCGGACAGGTCCAGGACGAGCAGTACTTC.

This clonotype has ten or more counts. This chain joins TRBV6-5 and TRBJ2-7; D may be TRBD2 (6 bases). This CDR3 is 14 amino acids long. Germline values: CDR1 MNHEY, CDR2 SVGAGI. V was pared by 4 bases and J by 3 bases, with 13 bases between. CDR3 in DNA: TGTGCCAGCAGTTGGCTCGGGAGCGGCTACGAGCAGTACTTC. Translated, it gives CASSWLGSGYEQYF.

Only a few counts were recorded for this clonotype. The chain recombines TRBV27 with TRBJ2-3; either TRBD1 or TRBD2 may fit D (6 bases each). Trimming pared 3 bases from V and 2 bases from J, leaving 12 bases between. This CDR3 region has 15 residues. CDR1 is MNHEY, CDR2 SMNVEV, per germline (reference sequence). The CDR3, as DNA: TGTGCCAGCAGTTTCCAGGGGACTTCCACAGATACGCAGTATTTT. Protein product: CASSFQGTSTDTQYF.

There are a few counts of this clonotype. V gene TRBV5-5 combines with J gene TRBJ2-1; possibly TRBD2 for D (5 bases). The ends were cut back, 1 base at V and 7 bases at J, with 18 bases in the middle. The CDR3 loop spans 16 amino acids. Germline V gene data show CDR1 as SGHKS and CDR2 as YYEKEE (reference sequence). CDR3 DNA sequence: TGTGCCAGCAGCTTGCGGTTCGGACTGTTTCAGAATGAGCAGTTCTTC. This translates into CASSLRFGLFQNEQFF.

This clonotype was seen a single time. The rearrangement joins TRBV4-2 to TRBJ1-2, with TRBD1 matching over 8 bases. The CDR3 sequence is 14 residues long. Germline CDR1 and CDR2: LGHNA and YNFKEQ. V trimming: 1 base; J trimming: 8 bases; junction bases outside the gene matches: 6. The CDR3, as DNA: TGTGCCAGCAGCCAAGCCGGGACAGGTGGCGGCTACACCTTC. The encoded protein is CASSQAGTGGGYTF.

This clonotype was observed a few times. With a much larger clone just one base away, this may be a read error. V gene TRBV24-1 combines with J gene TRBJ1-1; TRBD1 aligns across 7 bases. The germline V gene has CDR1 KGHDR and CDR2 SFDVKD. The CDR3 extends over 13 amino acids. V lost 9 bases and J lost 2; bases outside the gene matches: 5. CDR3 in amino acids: CATSTGINTEAFF. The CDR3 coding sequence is TGTGCCACCTCGACAGGGATAAACACTGAAGCTTTCTTT.

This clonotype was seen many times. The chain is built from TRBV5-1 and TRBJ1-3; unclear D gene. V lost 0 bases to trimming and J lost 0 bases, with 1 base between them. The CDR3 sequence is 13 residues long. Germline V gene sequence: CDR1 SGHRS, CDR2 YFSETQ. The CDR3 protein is CASSLGSGNTIYF. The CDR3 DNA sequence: TGCGCCAGCAGCTTGGGCTCTGGAAACACCATATATTTT.

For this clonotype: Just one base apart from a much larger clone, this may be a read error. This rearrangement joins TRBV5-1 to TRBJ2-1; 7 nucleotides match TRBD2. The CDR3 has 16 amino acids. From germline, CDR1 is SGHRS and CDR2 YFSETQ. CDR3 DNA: TGCGTCAGCAGCCCGGACCCTAGCGGAGCCTACAATGAGCAGTTCTTC. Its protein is CVSSPDPSGAYNEQFF.

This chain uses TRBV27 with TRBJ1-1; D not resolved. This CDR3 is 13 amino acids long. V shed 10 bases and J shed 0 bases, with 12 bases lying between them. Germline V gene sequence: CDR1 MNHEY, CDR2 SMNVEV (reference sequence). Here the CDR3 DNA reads TGTGCCACGGCCCTCATGATGAACACTGAAGCTTTCTTT. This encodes CATALMMNTEAFF.

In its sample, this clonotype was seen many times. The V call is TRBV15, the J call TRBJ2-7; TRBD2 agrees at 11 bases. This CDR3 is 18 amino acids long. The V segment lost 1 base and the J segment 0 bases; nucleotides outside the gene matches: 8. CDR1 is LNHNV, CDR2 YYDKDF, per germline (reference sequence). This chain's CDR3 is CATSRAGGLAESSYEQYF. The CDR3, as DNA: TGTGCCACCAGCAGAGCCGGGGGACTAGCGGAAAGCTCCTACGAGCAGTACTTC.